Listed below are T cell receptor beta chains from one sample, sequenced in a study of cytomegalovirus exposure and HLA in healthy donors. Only in-frame clones appear in the TCRdb table, and some are missing; sequencing was by immunoSEQ multiplex PCR. Of 150,000 to 200,000 clones listed, 75% are singletons. Source material: PBMCs. The receptors were gathered from a woman between 40 and 50 years old in good health and CMV-seropositive. CDR3s include the opening cysteine and the closing phenylalanine or tryptophan. D genes are given only for firm matches. Not every row has a clone size; where given, it reads once, few, many or a size class.

NA	TRBJ2-3	NA	TRBV19	TGTGCCAGTAGTACCCCTGGCCGCACAGATACGCAGTATTTT	CASSTPGRTDTQYF
NA	TRBJ2-7	NA	TRBV18	TGTGCCAGCTCTAAGGGCAGGGGCGACGAGCAGTACTTC	CASSKGRGDEQYF
TRBD1	TRBJ2-5	NA	TRBV30	TGTGCCTGGAGTTCTCTGACAGGGATTCAAGAGACCCAGTACTTC	CAWSSLTGIQETQYF
NA	TRBJ2-1	NA	TRBV9	TGTGCCAGCAGCGTAGGGGCGGGCTCCTACAATGAGCAGTTCTTC	CASSVGAGSYNEQFF
TRBD2	TRBJ2-5	NA	TRBV11-1	TGTGCCAGCCGGCCGGAGGGGGGACTAGCGGGATGGGGGGAGACCCAGTACTTC	CASRPEGGLAGWGETQYF
TRBD1	TRBJ2-7	NA	TRBV5-4	TGTGCCAGCAGCATGTACCGGGACAGCTTAACCTACGAGCAGTACTTC	CASSMYRDSLTYEQYF
TRBD2	TRBJ2-5	NA	TRBV4-1	TGCGCCAGCAGCTCGTCCGGGACTAGCGGTCAAGAGACCCAGTACTTC	CASSSSGTSGQETQYF
NA	TRBJ2-5	NA	TRBV7-6	TGTGCCAGCAGCTTACTCCATGGCATGGGGGGAGAGACCCAGTACTTC	CASSLLHGMGGETQYF
NA	TRBJ2-4	NA	TRBV7-9	TGTGCCAGCAGCTCCCCCGGGAGCGGTATTAACATTCAGTACTTC	CASSSPGSGINIQYF
TRBD2	TRBJ2-7	NA	TRBV18	TGTGCCAGCTCAGGGAGGGGGGCCTCTAGCGGGGGCTCCTACGAGCAGTACTTC	CASSGRGASSGGSYEQYF
TRBD2	TRBJ2-3	NA	TRBV10-1	TGCGCCAGCAGTGACGGGAGGGCCACAGATACGCAGTATTTT	CASSDGRATDTQYF
NA	TRBJ2-7	NA	TRBV6-5	TGTGCCAGCAGTTTAGAATACGAGCAGTACTTC	CASSLEYEQYF
NA	TRBJ2-7	NA	TRBV30	TGTGCCTGGAGTAGCCTCTCCTACGAGCAGTACTTC	CAWSSLSYEQYF
NA	TRBJ2-1	NA	TRBV28	TGTGCCAGCAGTTTCCTTACCTATTCCTACAATGAGCAGTTCTTC	CASSFLTYSYNEQFF
TRBD1	TRBJ2-2	NA	TRBV28	TGTGCCAGCAGCTCGTTCCGGGACAGTACAATCGGGGAGCTGTTTTTT	CASSSFRDSTIGELFF
NA	TRBJ1-3	NA	TRBV29-1	TGCAGCGTTGAAGATCCGGGGGACACCATATATTTT	CSVEDPGDTIYF
NA	TRBJ1-5	NA	TRBV6-1	TGTGCCAGCAGCGAAGCCGGGGGTAGGGAGCATTTT	CASSEAGGREHF
NA	TRBJ2-7	NA	TRBV7-2	TGTGCCAGCAGCTTAAATCGAGACGAGCAGTACTTC	CASSLNRDEQYF
NA	TRBJ1-5	NA	TRBV21-1	TGTGCCAGCAGCAAAGACCGCGGGGGGGATAGCAATCAGCCCCAGCATTTT	CASSKDRGGDSNQPQHF
TRBD1	TRBJ2-7	few	TRBV11-3	TGTGCCAGCAGCTTAGGGACAGGGACATTCTACGAGCAGTACTTC	CASSLGTGTFYEQYF
TRBD1	TRBJ1-1	NA	TRBV28	TGTGCCAGCAGTTTACTACAGGGGAGTGGAGCTTTCTTT	CASSLLQGSGAFF
TRBD1	TRBJ1-4	NA	TRBV7-2	TGTGCCAGCAGCTTTGGGCAGGGGGGAGTGGAAAAACTGTTTTTT	CASSFGQGGVEKLFF
NA	TRBJ2-6	NA	TRBV5-1	TGCGCCAGCAGAGTGGAGACCGGGGCCAACGTCCTGACTTTC	CASRVETGANVLTF
NA	TRBJ1-2	NA	TRBV25-1	TGTGCCAGCAGTTTAGGGGACTATGGCTACACCTTC	CASSLGDYGYTF
NA	TRBJ2-7	NA	TRBV9	TGTGCCAGCAGCGTAGGGGGAGATAAGCCCGAGCAGTACTTC	CASSVGGDKPEQYF
TRBD2	TRBJ2-7	NA	TRBV7-2	TGTGCCAGCAGCTTAGTGAGGACTAGCGGGAGCTACGAGCAGTACTTC	CASSLVRTSGSYEQYF
TRBD2	TRBJ2-1	few	TRBV6-5	TGTGCCAGCAGTTACGGACTAGCGGACAATGAGCAGTTCTTC	CASSYGLADNEQFF
NA	TRBJ1-6	few	TRBV6-1	TGTGCCAGCAGTGAGTCCCGCGGGAATTCACCCCTCCACTTT	CASSESRGNSPLHF
NA	TRBJ2-2	few	TRBV4-3	TGCGCCAGCAGCCACTTTTCGAGCACCGGGGAGCTGTTTTTT	CASSHFSSTGELFF
NA	TRBJ1-5	NA	TRBV7-8	TGTGCCAGCAGCTTAGGAGGCAGGGCGAGTCAGCCCCAGCATTTT	CASSLGGRASQPQHF
TRBD2	TRBJ2-1	NA	TRBV4-1	TGCGCCAGCAGCCAGAGTCAAAGGCTAGCGGAGAAGCAGTTCTTC	CASSQSQRLAEKQFF